This TCR beta chain comes out of a study of T cell changes during pregnancy in multiple sclerosis. Generated by immunoSEQ multiplex PCR, the TCRdb table keeps only in-frame clones and is missing some. The sample contains tens of thousands of clones, approximately 90% of which appear only once. V dropped 5 bases and J dropped 4; count of bases not matched to a gene: 6. The CDR3 covers 14 residues. CDR1 is SGHVS and CDR2 is FQNEAQ in the germline V gene. Specimen: CD8+ T cells from peripheral blood mononuclear cells, collected after pregnancy. The chain has TRBV7-8 and TRBJ2-7; 9 positions agree with TRBD1. This TCR came from a female donor in good health, enrolled as a control in a pregnancy study. The CDR3: CASSPGTGPYEQYF. CDR3 coding DNA: TGTGCCAGCAGCCCCGGGACAGGGCCATACGAGCAGTACTTC.